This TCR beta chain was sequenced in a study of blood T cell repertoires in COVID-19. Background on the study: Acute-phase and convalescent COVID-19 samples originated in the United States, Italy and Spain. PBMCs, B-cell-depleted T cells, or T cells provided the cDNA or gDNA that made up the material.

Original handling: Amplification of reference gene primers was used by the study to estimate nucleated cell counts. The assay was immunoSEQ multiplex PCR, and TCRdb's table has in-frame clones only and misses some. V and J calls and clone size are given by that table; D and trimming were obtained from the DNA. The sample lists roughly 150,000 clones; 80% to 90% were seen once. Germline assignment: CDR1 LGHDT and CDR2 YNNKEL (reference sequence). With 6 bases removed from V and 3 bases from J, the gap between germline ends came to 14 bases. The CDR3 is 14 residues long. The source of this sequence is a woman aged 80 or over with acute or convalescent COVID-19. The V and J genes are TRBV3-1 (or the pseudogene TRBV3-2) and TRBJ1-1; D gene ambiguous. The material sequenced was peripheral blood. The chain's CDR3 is CASSTLAGYTEAFF. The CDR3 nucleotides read TGTGCCAGCAGTACCCTCGCGGGGTACACTGAAGCTTTCTTT.